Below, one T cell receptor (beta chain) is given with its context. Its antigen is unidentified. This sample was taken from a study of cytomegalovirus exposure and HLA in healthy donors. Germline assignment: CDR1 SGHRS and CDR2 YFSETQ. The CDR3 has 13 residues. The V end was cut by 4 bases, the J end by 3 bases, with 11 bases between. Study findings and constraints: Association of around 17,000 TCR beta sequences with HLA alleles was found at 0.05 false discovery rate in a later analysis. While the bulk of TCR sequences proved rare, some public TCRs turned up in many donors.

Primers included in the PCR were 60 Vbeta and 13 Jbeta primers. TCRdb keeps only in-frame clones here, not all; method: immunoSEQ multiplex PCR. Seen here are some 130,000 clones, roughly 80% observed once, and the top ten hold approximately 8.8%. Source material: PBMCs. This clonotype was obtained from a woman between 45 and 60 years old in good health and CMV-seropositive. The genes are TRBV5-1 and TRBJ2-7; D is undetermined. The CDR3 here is CASSPTGYYEQYF. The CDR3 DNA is TGCGCCAGCAGCCCCACCGGGTACTACGAGCAGTACTTC.